The 18 T cell receptor beta chains in this list originate from one sample, sequenced in a study of identical twins. Each CDR3 protein is one row after TCRdb ran MiXCR on the 5' RACE reads. The sample shows roughly 240,000 distinct CDR3 sequences, 6% to 8% of them seen only once. This sample was shared with a second study, whose subject was yellow fever vaccine responses in identical twins.

Sequenced input: CD8+ T cells sorted from blood. The receptor source for this set is a woman between 18 and 29 years old in good health.

In its sample, this clonotype was seen many times. V is TRBV7-9 and J is TRBJ2-7; no clear D. The CDR3 length is 15 residues. V lost 5 bases to trimming and J lost 5 bases, with 19 bases between them. The germline CDR1 and CDR2 sequences are SEHNR and FQNEAQ (reference sequence). The CDR3 sequence is CASSAPVSLRNEQYF. For the CDR3, the DNA is TGTGCCAGCAGCGCGCCGGTCTCTCTAAGGAACGAGCAGTACTTC. Variable domain in full (rest from reference TRBV7-9 and TRBJ2-7): DTGVSQNPRHKITKRGQNVTFRCDPISEHNRLYWYRQTLGQGPEFLTYFQNEAQLEKSRLLSDRFSAERPKGSFSTLEIQRTEQGDSAMYLCASSAPVSLRNEQYFGPGTRLTVT.

This clonotype was counted a single time. A much larger clone differs from this one at a single base, so this may be a read error. The chain recombines TRBV4-2 with TRBJ2-7; 11 bases fit TRBD2. V was pared by 4 bases and J by 0 bases, with 2 bases of the junction left unmatched. The CDR3 contains 15 residues. CDR1 and CDR2 (germline): LGHNA, YNFKEQ. The CDR3 coding sequence is TGTGCCAGCAGCCGCACTAGCGGGAGCTCCTACGAGCAGTACTTC. This gives the protein CASSRTSGSSYEQYF.

This clonotype was observed many times. This rearrangement joins TRBV21-1 to TRBJ1-5; the DNA was not compared with TRBD1, the D call given in the table. TRBV21-1 is a recognized pseudogene. This CDR3 has 19 amino acids. The CDR3 DNA sequence: TGTGCCAGCAGCCCCCGAGTACCGGGACAGCCTGATAGCAATCAGCCCCAGCATTTT. It yields the protein CASSPRVPGQPDSNQPQHF.

This clonotype came up many times. The CDR3 DNA sequence: TGCGCCAGCAGCTCCAGGGTGTGGGGAAACACCATATATTTT. It encodes CASSSRVWGNTIYF. The rearrangement joins TRBV5-1 to TRBJ1-3, with a tentative D call TRBD1 (5 bases). Germline V gives CDR1 SGHRS, CDR2 YFSETQ. CDR3 length equals 14 residues. V dropped 3 bases and J dropped 4 bases, with 11 bases sitting between them. Filled out from reference TRBV5-1 and TRBJ1-3, the complete variable domain reads KAGVTQTPRYLIKTRGQQVTLSCSPISGHRSVSWYQQTPGQGLQFLFEYFSETQRNKGNFPGRFSGRQFSNSRSEMNVSTLELGDSALYLCASSSRVWGNTIYFGEGSWLTVV.

This clonotype was seen only a few times. CDR3 in amino acids: CASSEATGLARGGELFF. The CDR3, as DNA: TGTGCCAGCAGTGAAGCTACGGGACTAGCGAGGGGCGGGGAGCTGTTTTTT. The chain recombines TRBV2 with TRBJ2-2; TRBD2 matches 10 bases. Unmatched junction bases numbered 8, after V lost 0 bases and J lost 7 bases. This CDR3 comprises 17 residues. The germline V gene encodes CDR1 SNHLY and CDR2 FYNNEI.

This clonotype was counted only a few times. V usage is TRBV7-9 and J usage is TRBJ2-1; 9 bases map to TRBD2. CDR1 and CDR2 from the germline V gene are SEHNR and FQNEAQ (reference sequence). Trimming took 9 bases from V and 8 from J; bases not matched to a gene: 11. This CDR3 has 14 amino acids. CDR3 in amino acids: CASETSGGGDEQFF. The CDR3 bases are TGTGCCAGTGAGACTAGCGGTGGAGGGGATGAGCAGTTCTTC. Drawing the rest from reference TRBV7-9 and TRBJ2-1, the complete variable domain is DTGVSQNPRHKITKRGQNVTFRCDPISEHNRLYWYRQTLGQGPEFLTYFQNEAQLEKSRLLSDRFSAERPKGSFSTLEIQRTEQGDSAMYLCASETSGGGDEQFFGPGTRLTVL.

V and J are TRBV11-1 and TRBJ2-1; D call uncertain. The CDR3 runs to 14 residues. V was cut by 2 bases and J by 7 bases, with 12 bases left in between. Germline V CDR1 and CDR2: SGHAT, FQDESV (reference sequence). The CDR3 DNA reads as TGTGCCAGCAGCTTAATTGAGGTTCGGAATGAGCAGTTCTTC. Protein: CASSLIEVRNEQFF.

The chain uses TRBV2 and TRBJ2-5; D is possibly TRBD2 (6 bases). V was clipped by 0 bases and J by 1 base, with 9 bases between them. The CDR3 contains 15 residues. Germline loops: CDR1 SNHLY, CDR2 FYNNEI. CDR3: CASSEAGGFQETQYF. The DNA of the CDR3 is TGTGCCAGCAGTGAAGCGGGGGGTTTCCAAGAGACCCAGTACTTC.

This clonotype was detected many times. The chain has TRBV29-1 and TRBJ2-3; TRBD2 is a possible D gene (6 bases). The V and J ends lost 3 bases and 1 base respectively, with 11 bases between them. Germline V gene data show CDR1 as SQVTM and CDR2 as ANQGSEA. The CDR3 covers 14 residues. CDR3 sequence: CSVELGEGTDTQYF. CDR3 DNA sequence: TGCAGCGTTGAGTTGGGGGAGGGCACAGATACGCAGTATTTT.

The V call is TRBV7-6, the J call TRBJ1-5, with D uncertain. V shed 0 bases and J shed 2 bases, with 8 bases lying between them. This CDR3 region has 15 residues. CDR1 SGHVS and CDR2 FNYEAQ come from the germline V gene. The CDR3 sequence: CASSLAGFGNQPQHF. CDR3 DNA: TGTGCCAGCAGCTTAGCGGGGTTTGGCAATCAGCCCCAGCATTTT.

This clonotype was picked up many times. The J gene is TRBJ2-1, the V gene TRBV2; 13 bases are a match to TRBD2. The CDR3 is made up of 17 amino acids. Germline lookup yields CDR1 SNHLY and CDR2 FYNNEI. The V and J ends lost 3 bases and 6 bases, in that order; junction bases with no gene match: 8. CDR3 DNA sequence: TGTGCCAGCAGTGATACGACAGGACTAGCGGGAGTCAATGAGCAGTTCTTC. Protein product: CASSDTTGLAGVNEQFF.

In this sample, this clonotype turned up many times. The gene calls are TRBV5-1 and TRBJ2-1; D is unresolved. CDR1 SGHRS and CDR2 YFSETQ come from the germline V gene. Trimming cost V 0 bases and J 4 bases, with 5 bases left between them. The length of the CDR3 is 13 residues. CDR3 sequence (DNA): TGCGCCAGCAGCTTGGAAAAGTACAATGAGCAGTTCTTC. This sequence encodes CASSLEKYNEQFF.

The rearrangement links TRBV24-1 to TRBJ2-5; 7 nucleotides align to TRBD1. Germline V gene data show CDR1 as KGHDR and CDR2 as SFDVKD. After removal of 3 bases from V and 4 bases from J, the junction contained 4 bases not matched to a gene. CDR3 length: 14 residues. CDR3 region: CATSDKTGVETQYF. The CDR3 DNA follows: TGTGCCACCAGTGATAAAACAGGGGTAGAGACCCAGTACTTC.

This clonotype was recorded a few times. The CDR3 sequence: CASSLPAGVAYEQYF. DNA of the CDR3: TGTGCCAGCAGCTTACCAGCGGGAGTCGCCTACGAGCAGTACTTC. The V and J genes are TRBV11-1 and TRBJ2-7; the match to TRBD2 covers 8 bases. This CDR3 has 15 amino acids. Trimming cost V 2 bases and J 2 bases; bases outside gene matches: 5. CDR1 and CDR2 (germline): SGHAT, FQDESV (reference sequence).

This clonotype was recorded once. This sequence joins TRBV6-5 and TRBJ2-1; D remains unclear. CDR1 and CDR2 from the germline V gene are MNHEY and SVGAGI. The CDR3 is 15 residues long. The V end was cut by 0 bases, the J end by 0 bases, with 6 bases between. CDR3 coding DNA: TGTGCCAGCAGTTACTCGCCGAGCTCCTACAATGAGCAGTTCTTC. Translation gives CASSYSPSSYNEQFF.

The sample holds a few counts of this clonotype. Compared with germline, one end of the junction differs, possibly owing to a read error. The chain uses TRBV20-1 and TRBJ1-2; no reliable D call. Per the germline V gene, CDR1 is DFQATT and CDR2 is SNEGSKA (reference sequence). There are 12 residues in the CDR3. This chain's CDR3 is CSARDETRGYTF. Written as DNA, the CDR3 is TGCAGTGCCAGAGACGAGACCAGAGGCTACACCTTC.

This clonotype occurred many times. DNA of the CDR3: TGTGCCAGCAGTAGTAGCGGGGGGGCGAGCCATGAGCAGTTCTTC. Translated, it gives CASSSSGGASHEQFF. The chain links TRBV6-4 to TRBJ2-1, with TRBD2 matching over 11 bases. This CDR3 contains 15 residues. Germline V gives CDR1 MRHNA, CDR2 SNTAGT. The J segment lost 8 bases and the V segment lost 5 bases, leaving 8 bases of the junction unmatched.

This clonotype was seen at least ten times. The V gene is TRBV3-1, the J gene TRBJ2-1; a weak D match, TRBD2 (6 bases). Germline CDR1 and CDR2: LGHDT and YNNKEL (reference sequence). Trimming shortened V by 0 bases and J by 8 bases, and 11 bases separated the two germline ends. The CDR3 runs to 14 residues. The CDR3 is CASSQDNGGYEQFF. The CDR3 nucleotides read TGTGCCAGCAGCCAAGATAACGGGGGATATGAGCAGTTCTTC.